Below are 18 T cell receptor beta chains sequenced from a single sample in a study of blood T cells in healthy people across ages. The second PCR ran roughly 6 to 12 cycles with a sample-barcoded 5' primer and J-beta primers. TCRdb ran MiXCR on the 5' RACE reads and lists one entry per CDR3 protein. The top ten hold 11% of the sample, which has fewer than 2,000,000 distinct CDR3 sequences, about 35% seen once. Sequenced material: blood. The receptors were gathered from a woman younger than 45 in good health.

This chain connects TRBV9 to TRBJ2-1; TRBD2 aligns across 9 bases. There are 15 residues in the CDR3. CDR1 SGDLS and CDR2 YYNGEE come from the germline V gene. Unmatched junction bases numbered 8, after V lost 3 bases and J lost 7 bases. CDR3 DNA sequence: TGTGCCAGCAGCGCGCGGGGGGGGGACTTGAATGAGCAGTTCTTC. This gives the protein CASSARGGDLNEQFF.

Many counts were recorded for this clonotype. This chain joins TRBV7-2 and TRBJ2-6, with 8 bases lining up with TRBD1. The germline CDR1 and CDR2 sequences are SGHTA and FQGNSA. The V segment lost 2 bases and the J segment 4 bases; nucleotides outside the gene matches: 4. This CDR3 spans 16 amino acids. CDR3 sequence: CASSLQGAHGANVLTF. The DNA of the CDR3 is TGTGCCAGCAGCTTACAGGGGGCGCACGGGGCCAACGTCCTGACTTTC.

The chain's CDR3 is CSAQSGTGITHQYF. The CDR3 nucleotides read TGCAGTGCCCAATCCGGGACTGGGATCACCCATCAGTACTTC. This chain connects TRBV20-1 to TRBJ2-4; D possibly corresponds to TRBD2 (6 bases). CDR1 and CDR2 (germline): DFQATT, SNEGSKA (reference sequence). Trimming stripped 6 bases from V and 12 bases from J, with 24 bases between. This CDR3 region has 14 residues.

The chain joins TRBV15 to TRBJ2-2; no reliable D call. Germline assignment: CDR1 LNHNV and CDR2 YYDKDF (reference sequence). This CDR3 is built from 15 residues. Trimming took 1 base from V and 3 from J, leaving 9 bases between them. The DNA of the CDR3 is TGTGCCACCAGCAGAGTCTTGGGGTACACCGGGGAGCTGTTTTTT. Amino acid sequence: CATSRVLGYTGELFF.

The chain is built from TRBV7-8 and TRBJ2-3; 7 bases fit TRBD1. The CDR3 extends over 16 amino acids. V lost 5 bases to trimming and J lost 2 bases; unmatched junction nucleotides: 10. In germline, CDR1 is SGHVS, CDR2 FQNEAQ. CDR3 in DNA: TGTGCCAGCAGCCCGGGACAGCCTCCCTTCACAGATACGCAGTATTTT. This translates into CASSPGQPPFTDTQYF.

The V and J genes are TRBV7-9 and TRBJ1-1, with 10 bases aligning to TRBD1. The V segment lost 6 bases and the J segment 3 bases; nucleotides outside the gene matches: 10. The germline CDR1 and CDR2 sequences are SEHNR and FQNEAQ (reference sequence). This CDR3 is 16 amino acids long. DNA for the CDR3: TGTGCCAGCAGAGACAGGGGGCTAACGGAGGACACTGAAGCTTTCTTT. It translates to CASRDRGLTEDTEAFF.

This rearrangement joins TRBV10-1 to TRBJ2-1, with TRBD2 matching over 15 bases. V gave up 5 bases and J gave up 1 base; unmatched junction bases: 6. Germline values: CDR1 WNHNN, CDR2 SYGVQD (reference sequence). There are 18 residues in the CDR3. CDR3 sequence reads: CASSLGLAGGYSYNEQFF. In DNA, the CDR3 is TGCGCCAGCAGTCTGGGACTAGCGGGGGGCTATTCCTACAATGAGCAGTTCTTC.

The chain carries TRBV11-2 and TRBJ1-2; 7 bases match TRBD1. The CDR3 has 16 residues. In germline, CDR1 is SGHAT, CDR2 FQNNGV. V was pared by 5 bases and J by 5 bases, with 14 bases of the junction left unmatched. The CDR3 nucleotides are TGTGCCAGCAGCCCCACACAGGGGCCCCTCGGGTATGGCTACACCTTC. It specifies CASSPTQGPLGYGYTF.

This sequence joins TRBV9 and TRBJ2-6; 10 nucleotides align to TRBD1. V trimming: 4 bases; J trimming: 4 bases; junction bases outside the gene matches: 11. The V gene's germline CDR1 is SGDLS and CDR2 YYNGEE. The CDR3 is 18 residues long. For the CDR3, the DNA is TGTGCCAGCAGCAAATCCCGGGACAGGGGTTCGGGGGCCAACGTCCTGACTTTC. Its translation is CASSKSRDRGSGANVLTF.

This clonotype appeared a few times. CDR3 sequence: CASSPRQLYNEQFF. CDR3 sequence (DNA): TGTGCCAGCAGTCCCCGACAGCTCTACAATGAGCAGTTCTTC. This sequence joins TRBV27 and TRBJ2-1, with D perhaps matching TRBD1 (5 bases). Germline values: CDR1 MNHEY, CDR2 SMNVEV (reference sequence). The V and J ends lost 5 bases and 3 bases respectively, with 11 bases between them. The CDR3 consists of 14 residues.

This clonotype was seen more than once but under ten times. V is TRBV25-1 and J is TRBJ1-4; D perhaps matches TRBD1 (5 bases). This CDR3 is 15 amino acids long. With 4 bases removed from V and 7 bases from J, the gap between germline ends came to 16 bases. Germline CDR1 and CDR2: MGHDK and SYGVNS. CDR3 in amino acids: CASSVGASGVEKLFF. The DNA of the CDR3 is TGTGCCAGCAGTGTAGGGGCGTCTGGGGTTGAAAAACTGTTTTTT. The full variable domain, its missing parts supplied by reference TRBV25-1 and TRBJ1-4, is EADIYQTPRYLVIGTGKKITLECSQTMGHDKMYWYQQDPGMELHLIHYSYGVNSTEKGDLSSESTVSRIRTEHFPLTLESARPSHTSQYLCASSVGASGVEKLFFGSGTQLSVL.

This clonotype was picked up a small number of times. The chain joins TRBV28 to TRBJ2-7; a possible D gene is TRBD1 (5 bases). From germline, CDR1 is MDHEN and CDR2 SYDVKM. Trimming removed 6 bases from V and 4 bases from J, with 22 bases in between. This CDR3 contains 16 residues. In DNA, the CDR3 is TGTGCCAGCAGCCTGGACACATGGATCGATGTATACGAGCAGTACTTC. Protein: CASSLDTWIDVYEQYF.

The chain recombines TRBV2 with TRBJ2-3; TRBD2 matches 7 bases. The germline CDR1 and CDR2 sequences are SNHLY and FYNNEI. V dropped 0 bases and J dropped 2; count of bases not matched to a gene: 2. The CDR3 totals 15 residues. In DNA form, the CDR3 reads TGTGCCAGCAGTGAAGCGGGGGGGTCCACAGATACGCAGTATTTT. Translation: CASSEAGGSTDTQYF.

Only a few counts were recorded for this clonotype. The V gene is TRBV6-1, the J gene TRBJ2-6, with TRBD1 matching over 7 bases. The germline V gene has CDR1 MNHNS and CDR2 SASEGT. The CDR3 runs 18 residues. J was trimmed by 2 bases and V by 4 bases; bases with no gene match: 11. The CDR3 protein is CASSGPRDSPPGANVLTF. For the CDR3, the DNA is TGTGCCAGCAGTGGACCCCGGGACAGCCCTCCTGGGGCCAACGTCCTGACTTTC.

This clonotype was seen more than once but under ten times. This chain connects TRBV24-1 to TRBJ2-1, with unresolved D. Trimming shortened V by 2 bases and J by 1 base, and 11 bases separated the two germline ends. The CDR3 consists of 16 residues. Germline V lookup: CDR1 KGHDR, CDR2 SFDVKD. CDR3 sequence (DNA): TGTGCCACCAGTGATTCTGTCTCTAGGTCCTACAATGAGCAGTTCTTC. As protein: CATSDSVSRSYNEQFF.

This clonotype appeared a few times. V and J are TRBV6-2 or TRBV6-3 and TRBJ1-5; the D is unclear. The CDR3 length is 13 residues. Germline V gives CDR1 MNHEY, CDR2 SVGEGT. V was clipped by 7 bases and J by 0 bases, with 7 bases between them. Written as DNA, the CDR3 is TGTGCCAGCACCATTTATAGCAATCAGCCCCAGCATTTT. Protein sequence: CASTIYSNQPQHF.

This clonotype was detected only a few times. The V and J genes are TRBV9 and TRBJ2-3; 10 positions match TRBD2. The CDR3 consists of 18 residues. Trimming at V came to 0 bases and at J to 2 bases, leaving 9 bases not matched to a gene. In germline, CDR1 is SGDLS, CDR2 YYNGEE. As DNA, the CDR3 is TGTGCCAGCAGCGTAGAGTGGGGGAGCGGGAGGGACACAGATACGCAGTATTTT. This codes for CASSVEWGSGRDTDTQYF.

At least ten counts were recorded for this clonotype. The rearrangement joins TRBV6-6 to TRBJ2-1, with TRBD2 matching over 13 bases. Germline V gives CDR1 MNHNY, CDR2 SVGAGI (reference sequence). CDR3 length: 14 amino acids. After removal of 6 bases from V and 8 bases from J, the junction contained 4 bases not matched to a gene. The CDR3, as DNA: TGTGCCAGCAGCCGGACTAGCGGGAGCTATGAGCAGTTCTTC. This codes for CASSRTSGSYEQFF.